The 16 T cell receptor beta chains below all came from one sample that was sequenced in a study of T cell changes during pregnancy in multiple sclerosis. Repertoires were generated with immunoSEQ multiplex PCR, while TCRdb's copy carries only in-frame clones and drops some. The sample contains about 68,000 clones, roughly 89% of which appear only once. The sample consisted of peripheral blood, taken after pregnancy. The source of these receptors is a female donor in good health, enrolled as a control in a pregnancy study.

This clone was seen only once. The chain links TRBV27 to TRBJ1-6; D possibly corresponds to TRBD1 (6 bases). V was shortened by 6 bases and J by 0 bases, with 12 bases between the two germline ends. Germline CDR1 is MNHEY and CDR2 is SMNVEV (reference sequence). The CDR3 runs 16 residues. The DNA for the CDR3 is TGTGCCAGCAGAACCGACAGGAGCTCCTATAATTCACCCCTCCACTTT. Translated, it gives CASRTDRSSYNSPLHF.

The rearrangement links TRBV6-5 to TRBJ2-7; possibly TRBD2 for D (7 bases). Germline V gene data show CDR1 as MNHEY and CDR2 as SVGAGI. V lost 0 bases and J lost 1, with 10 bases in between. The CDR3 has 15 amino acids. The CDR3 coding sequence is TGTGCCAGCAGTTACTCGGGAGGGGGGTCCTACGAGCAGTACTTC. Its translation: CASSYSGGGSYEQYF.

The J gene is TRBJ1-2, the V gene TRBV27, with 9 bases matching TRBD1. Germline V CDR1 and CDR2: MNHEY, SMNVEV (reference sequence). There are 15 residues in the CDR3. The V segment lost 3 bases and the J segment 3 bases; nucleotides outside the gene matches: 5. This CDR3 reads CASSLTGTGYYGYTF. DNA for the CDR3: TGTGCCAGCAGTTTGACCGGGACAGGGTACTATGGCTACACCTTC.

This clone was seen only once. The rearrangement joins TRBV6-5 to TRBJ1-1; TRBD1 might be the D (6 bases). V dropped 6 bases and J dropped 2 bases, with 10 bases sitting between them. The length of the CDR3 is 13 residues. From germline, CDR1 is MNHEY and CDR2 SVGAGI. CDR3 residues: CASRRGGNTEAFF. CDR3 nucleotides: TGTGCCAGCAGAAGAGGGGGTAACACTGAAGCTTTCTTT.

The CDR3 here is CASSIGTGAREQYF. CDR3 coding DNA: TGTGCCAGCAGCATCGGGACAGGGGCTCGGGAGCAGTACTTC. The J gene is TRBJ2-7, the V gene TRBV11-1; 10 nucleotides match TRBD1. The CDR3 contains 14 residues. Germline CDR1 is SGHAT and CDR2 is FQDESV (reference sequence). The trim removed 5 bases at V and 7 bases at J, leaving 8 bases unmatched.

J is TRBJ1-1 and V is TRBV25-1; D remains unclear. The germline V gene encodes CDR1 MGHDK and CDR2 SYGVNS. CDR3 size: 12 residues. V was trimmed by 6 bases and J by 2 bases, leaving 7 bases between them. The CDR3, as DNA: TGTGCCAGCAGCGGGAGTAACACTGAAGCTTTCTTT. Amino acids: CASSGSNTEAFF. The full variable domain, rest sourced from reference TRBV25-1 and TRBJ1-1, is EADIYQTPRYLVIGTGKKITLECSQTMGHDKMYWYQQDPGMELHLIHYSYGVNSTEKGDLSSESTVSRIRTEHFPLTLESARPSHTSQYLCASSGSNTEAFFGQGTRLTVV.

The rearrangement uses TRBV7-3 and TRBJ1-4; D might be TRBD1 (5 bases). The germline V gene encodes CDR1 SGHTA and CDR2 FQGTGA. Trimming shortened V by 1 base and J by 0 bases, and 15 bases separated the two germline ends. The CDR3 spans 18 residues. The CDR3 protein is CASSLMALTAATNEKLFF. The CDR3 coding sequence is TGTGCCAGCAGCTTAATGGCCCTGACAGCAGCAACTAATGAAAAACTGTTTTTT.

The J gene is TRBJ1-1, the V gene TRBV7-2; no clear D. This CDR3 comprises 14 residues. Germline loops: CDR1 SGHTA, CDR2 FQGNSA. V shed 1 base and J shed 0 bases, with 6 bases lying between them. The CDR3 loop is CASSLGDMNTEAFF. The CDR3 coding sequence is TGTGCCAGCAGCTTAGGTGACATGAACACTGAAGCTTTCTTT.

The rearrangement uses TRBV4-3 and TRBJ2-1, with TRBD2 matching over 7 bases. V trimming: 0 bases; J trimming: 4 bases; junction bases outside the gene matches: 9. Germline CDR1 LGHNA, CDR2 YSLEER. This CDR3 contains 17 residues. CDR3: CASSQEGVGLGYNEQFF. The CDR3 bases are TGCGCCAGCAGCCAAGAAGGGGTTGGACTAGGGTACAATGAGCAGTTCTTC.

The J gene is TRBJ1-1, the V gene TRBV6-1, with 7 bases identical to TRBD1. Trimming at V came to 3 bases and at J to 4 bases, leaving 5 bases not matched to a gene. Germline assignment: CDR1 MNHNS and CDR2 SASEGT. This CDR3 is 14 amino acids long. The CDR3 spells CASSEETGLTEAFF. The CDR3, as DNA: TGTGCCAGCAGTGAGGAGACAGGGCTCACTGAAGCTTTCTTT.

The chain links TRBV6-5 to TRBJ2-1; 9 bases are shared with TRBD1. J gave up 5 bases and V 8 bases, and 7 bases lay outside the gene matches. There are 14 residues in the CDR3. The germline CDR1 and CDR2 sequences are MNHEY and SVGAGI. In DNA, the CDR3 is TGTGCCAGCCGACAGGGGGTGGAGAACAATGAGCAGTTCTTC. Its protein is CASRQGVENNEQFF.

The chain employs TRBV2 and TRBJ1-1; possible D gene TRBD1, 5 bases. CDR1 is SNHLY, CDR2 FYNNEI, per germline. There are 15 residues in the CDR3. V was pared by 5 bases and J by 3 bases, with 16 bases between. CDR3 coding DNA: TGTGCCAGCAGTCTAGACAGTTCTTCTTACACTGAAGCTTTCTTT. Translated: CASSLDSSSYTEAFF.

The rearrangement joins TRBV6-5 to TRBJ1-1, with D maybe TRBD1 (6 bases). Germline-derived CDR1 and CDR2 are MNHEY and SVGAGI. CDR3 size: 15 residues. The V and J ends lost 0 bases and 5 bases respectively, with 13 bases between them. The CDR3 coding sequence is TGTGCCAGCAGTTACTCGGGGGGGCAGTCTACTGAAGCTTTCTTT. Translated, it gives CASSYSGGQSTEAFF.

This chain links TRBV28 with TRBJ1-6, with 7 bases identical to TRBD1. Germline assignment: CDR1 MDHEN and CDR2 SYDVKM. V lost 7 bases, J lost 6 bases, and 12 bases stayed unmatched. This CDR3 comprises 16 residues. This chain's CDR3 is CASKVGGANPNSPLHF. The CDR3, as DNA: TGTGCCAGCAAAGTAGGGGGCGCAAACCCTAATTCACCCCTCCACTTT.

The rearrangement links TRBV28 to TRBJ1-2, with TRBD1 identical over 7 bases. Germline V gives CDR1 MDHEN, CDR2 SYDVKM. The CDR3 extends over 14 amino acids. Unmatched junction bases numbered 12, after V lost 8 bases and J lost 6 bases. CDR3 in DNA: TGTGCCAGCGGCCTCACAGGGGCGTATAATGGCTACACCTTC. It codes for CASGLTGAYNGYTF.

This clone appeared a single time. This rearrangement joins TRBV2 to TRBJ1-3; D not certain. Germline V gene data show CDR1 as SNHLY and CDR2 as FYNNEI. CDR3 length: 12 residues. Trimming removed 8 bases from V and 1 base from J, with 6 bases in between. The CDR3 loop is CASQDSGNTIYF. For the CDR3, the DNA is TGTGCCAGCCAGGATTCTGGAAACACCATATATTTT.